A selection of T cell receptor beta chains follows, all from one sample in a study of regulatory T cells in long-lasting Graves disease. TCRdb processed the multiplex PCR reads anew with MiXCR; each CDR3 protein has one entry. This table has roughly 530,000 distinct CDR3 sequences, about 15% appearing once. These data also featured in a second study, about T cells in Graves' hyperthyroidism and ophthalmopathy.

The sequences come from peripheral blood mononuclear cells (PBMCs), collected at new diagnosis, from a patient treated with antithyroid drugs. These receptors originate from a woman aged 35 to 60 with Graves disease. The CDR3 runs from the conserved cysteine through the conserved F or W. Each record gives: clone size, D gene, J gene, V gene, CDR3 protein, CDR3 DNA. A D gene is named only where the DNA matches it firmly. Clone size, where shown, is once, few, many, or a class for clones that have expanded.

-,TRBD2,TRBJ2-1,TRBV5-1,CASSREPGLAGPSSYNEQFF,TGCGCCAGCAGCAGGGAACCGGGACTAGCGGGGCCGAGCTCCTACAATGAGCAGTTCTTC
-,-,TRBJ1-1,TRBV2,CASGPAGGTEALF,TGTGCCAGCGGTCCAGCGGGGGGCACTGAAGCTCTCTTT
many,-,TRBJ1-5,TRBV7-3,CASSPRPGGPQHF,TGTGCCAGCAGCCCCAGACCGGGAGGGCCCCAGCATTTT
many,TRBD1,TRBJ1-5,TRBV2,CASTPRGQGPEPQHF,TGTGCCAGCACTCCCCGAGGACAGGGCCCTGAGCCCCAGCATTTT
-,-,TRBJ1-2,TRBV7-9,CASSLFGGPYTF,TGTGCCAGCAGCTTATTTGGGGGACCCTACACCTTC
many,-,TRBJ1-4,TRBV20-1,CSARDRLEGGEKLFF,TGCAGTGCTAGAGATCGGCTAGAGGGCGGCGAAAAACTGTTTTTT
many,TRBD2,TRBJ2-3,TRBV5-1,CASSWRTSEDFDTQYF,TGCGCCAGCAGCTGGCGGACTAGCGAGGACTTCGATACGCAGTATTTT
-,-,TRBJ2-5,TRBV3-1,CASSQVTQPQETQYF,TGTGCCAGCAGCCAAGTTACCCAACCCCAAGAGACCCAGTACTTC
many,-,TRBJ1-1,TRBV28,CASSLMVEGEAFF,TGTGCCAGCAGTTTAATGGTTGAGGGTGAAGCTTTCTTT
many,TRBD1,TRBJ2-3,TRBV7-3,CASSPGTASTDTQYF,TGTGCCAGCAGCCCTGGGACAGCTAGCACAGATACGCAGTATTTT
many,-,TRBJ2-7,TRBV6-1,CASSGLSVSSYEQYF,TGTGCCAGCAGTGGCTTGAGCGTCTCCTCCTACGAGCAGTACTTC
many,-,TRBJ1-2,TRBV20-1,CSASDRGYTF,TGCAGTGCTAGTGATCGTGGCTACACCTTC
few,TRBD2,TRBJ2-3,TRBV7-3,CASSLRGDATDTQYF,TGTGCCAGCAGCCTCCGGGGGGACGCCACAGATACGCAGTATTTT
-,-,TRBJ2-7,TRBV6-2/TRBV6-3,CASTGLGGYEQYF,TGTGCCAGCACCGGACTTGGGGGCTACGAGCAGTACTTC
many,-,TRBJ2-1,TRBV7-8,CASSSPRGRGNTDEQFF,TGTGCCAGCAGCTCCCCCCGGGGGCGGGGCAATACAGATGAGCAGTTCTTC
-,-,TRBJ1-2,TRBV2,CASSDNRSRANYGYTF,TGTGCCAGCAGTGATAATCGGAGCAGGGCTAACTATGGCTACACCTTC
few,-,TRBJ2-1,TRBV12-3/TRBV12-4,CASSPGTINEQFF,TGTGCCAGCAGCCCCGGGACCATCAATGAGCAGTTCTTC
many,-,TRBJ1-3,TRBV6-1,CASSTSRSGNTIYF,TGTGCCAGCAGTACTTCCCGCTCTGGAAACACCATATATTTT
few,TRBD1,TRBJ2-2,TRBV5-4,CASSLPTGATGELFF,TGTGCCAGCAGCTTACCGACAGGGGCCACCGGGGAGCTGTTTTTT
-,-,TRBJ2-2,TRBV6-1,CAAGHGGPPSSGELFF,TGTGCTGCGGGTCATGGCGGGCCGCCATCCAGCGGGGAGCTGTTTTTT
few,TRBD2,TRBJ2-1,TRBV6-1,CASSLERGPYNEQFF,TGTGCCAGCAGCCTTGAGCGGGGGCCCTACAATGAGCAGTTCTTC
many,TRBD1,TRBJ1-2,TRBV28,CASSLAGQGRYGYTF,TGTGCCAGCAGTTTAGCGGGACAGGGTCGATATGGCTACACCTTC
-,-,TRBJ2-2,TRBV3-1,CASSRSGPMGTGELFF,TGTGCCAGCAGCCGCTCCGGACCGATGGGTACCGGGGAGCTGTTTTTT
many,-,TRBJ2-2,TRBV7-8,CASSLSRTSTGELFF,TGTGCCAGCAGCTTAAGTAGGACGAGCACCGGGGAGCTGTTTTTT
-,-,TRBJ1-6,TRBV7-2,CASSTHGTYNSPLHF,TGTGCCAGCAGCACACACGGAACCTATAATTCACCCCTCCACTTT
few,-,TRBJ1-6,TRBV6-1,CASLTSSYNSPLHF,TGTGCCAGTTTAACGAGCTCCTATAATTCACCCCTCCACTTT